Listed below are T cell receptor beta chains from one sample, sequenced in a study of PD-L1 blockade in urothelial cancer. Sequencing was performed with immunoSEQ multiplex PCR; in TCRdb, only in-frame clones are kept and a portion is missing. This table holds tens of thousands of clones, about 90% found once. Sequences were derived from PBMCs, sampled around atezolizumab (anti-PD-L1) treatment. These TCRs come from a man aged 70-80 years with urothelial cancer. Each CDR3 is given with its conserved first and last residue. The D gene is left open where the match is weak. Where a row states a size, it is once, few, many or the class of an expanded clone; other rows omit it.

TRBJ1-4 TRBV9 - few TGTGCCAGCAGCAAGGGAGGGGATAATGAAAAACTGTTTTTT CASSKGGDNEKLFF
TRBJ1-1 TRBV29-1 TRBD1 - TGCAGCGGTGTAAGGGGGCGAGGGACTGAAGCTTTCTTT CSGVRGRGTEAFF
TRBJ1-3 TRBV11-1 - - TGTGCCAGCAGCTTAGCCCAGGGCGTCTCTGGAAACACCATATATTTT CASSLAQGVSGNTIYF
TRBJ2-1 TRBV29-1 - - TGCAGCGTTGGGGCACAGTCCTACAATGAGCAGTTCTTC CSVGAQSYNEQFF
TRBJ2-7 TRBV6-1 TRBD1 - TGTGCCAGCAGTGAAGGGGACAGCTCCTACGAGCAGTACTTC CASSEGDSSYEQYF
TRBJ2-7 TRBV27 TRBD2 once TGTGCCAGCAGTTTAAGTGTGGGGCTAGCGGGGGACTCCTACGAGCAGTACTTC CASSLSVGLAGDSYEQYF
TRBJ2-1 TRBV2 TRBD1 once TGTGCCAGCAGTGAAGCCGGGACAGGAGCTGTCTGGCGGTTCTTC CASSEAGTGAVWRFF
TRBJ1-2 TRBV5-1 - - TGCGCCAGCAGCCTGGACAGCTACTATGGCTACACCTTC CASSLDSYYGYTF
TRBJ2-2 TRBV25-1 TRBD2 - TGTGCCAGCGCTAGCGGGAAGCTGGGCGGGGAGCTGTTTTTT CASASGKLGGELFF
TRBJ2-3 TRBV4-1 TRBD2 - TGCGCCAGCAGCCGAGAGACTAGCGGCAGCACAGATACGCAGTATTTT CASSRETSGSTDTQYF
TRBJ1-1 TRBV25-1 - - TGTGCCAGCAGTGAAAACTGGAACACTGAAGCTTTCTTT CASSENWNTEAFF
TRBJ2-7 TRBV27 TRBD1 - TGTGCCAGCAGGGGACAGGGGACCTCCAACGAGCAGTACTTC CASRGQGTSNEQYF
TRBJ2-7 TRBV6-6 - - TGTGCCAGCAAAGTAGGGGTGGGTAGGACGTACGAGCAGTACTTC CASKVGVGRTYEQYF
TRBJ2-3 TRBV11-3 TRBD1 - TGTGCCAGCAGCTCCGGGACAGGGCAGTATTTT CASSSGTGQYF
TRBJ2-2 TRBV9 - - TGTGCCAGCACCCCGACTACCGCCAACACCGGGGAGCTGTTTTTT CASTPTTANTGELFF
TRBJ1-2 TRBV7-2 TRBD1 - TGTGCCAGCAGCTCCCGGACAGGGGCCGTCCCCGAATATGGCTACACCTTC CASSSRTGAVPEYGYTF